This T cell receptor beta chain was identified during a study of cytomegalovirus exposure and HLA in healthy donors. V shed 3 bases and J shed 4 bases, with 13 bases lying between them. This CDR3 is 14 amino acids long. Looked up from germline, CDR1 is SGHDT and CDR2 is YYEEEE. The PCR used 60 Vbeta and 13 Jbeta primers. TCRdb keeps only in-frame clones here, not all; method: immunoSEQ multiplex PCR. The repertoire holds approximately 72,000 clones, with around 78% as singletons. Overall study findings and caveats: In a later analysis, HLA-associated TCR beta chains were more clonally expanded than equally common others.

On this clone: Antigen: not known.

Material: PBMCs. This chain connects TRBV5-6 to TRBJ1-2, with D possibly matching TRBD1 (6 bases). The source is a male donor in good health and CMV-seropositive. This CDR3 is CASSWSRDTYGYTF. The CDR3 coding sequence is TGTGCCAGCAGCTGGAGCCGGGACACCTATGGCTACACCTTC.